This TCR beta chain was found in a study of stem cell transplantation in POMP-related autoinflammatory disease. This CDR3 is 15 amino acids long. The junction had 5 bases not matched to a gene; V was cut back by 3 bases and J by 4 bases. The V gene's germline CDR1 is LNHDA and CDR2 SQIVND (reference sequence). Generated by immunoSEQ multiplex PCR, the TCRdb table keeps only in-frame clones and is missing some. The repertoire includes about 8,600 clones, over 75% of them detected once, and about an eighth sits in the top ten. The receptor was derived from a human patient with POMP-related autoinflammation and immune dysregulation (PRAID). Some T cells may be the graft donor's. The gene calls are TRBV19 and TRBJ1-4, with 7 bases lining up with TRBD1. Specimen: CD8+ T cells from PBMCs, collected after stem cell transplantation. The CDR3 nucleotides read TGTGCCAGTAGTATCCTAGGGGGCTATAATGAAAAACTGTTTTTT. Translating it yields CASSILGGYNEKLFF.